A single sample gave rise to the 29 T cell receptor beta chains below, sequenced in a study of T cell responses to AZD1222 COVID-19 vaccine. Sequencing was performed with immunoSEQ multiplex PCR; in TCRdb, only in-frame clones are kept and a portion is missing. Among some 200,000 clones listed, approximately 91% were seen once. The specimen comprised peripheral blood, sampled on day 0 of AZD1222 vaccination. These receptors all come from an adult in good health.

This chain joins TRBV4-1 and TRBJ1-4; tentatively, D is TRBD1 (6 bases). The CDR3 contains 15 residues. V was trimmed by 0 bases and J by 4 bases, leaving 9 bases between them. Germline CDR1 reads MGHRA; CDR2 reads YSYEKL. The CDR3 nucleotides are TGCGCCAGCAGCCAAGAGGACAGACGTAATGAAAAACTGTTTTTT. Its translation is CASSQEDRRNEKLFF.

V usage is TRBV7-9 and J usage is TRBJ2-1; D not certain. V lost 2 bases to trimming and J lost 5 bases, with 13 bases between them. The germline V gene has CDR1 SEHNR and CDR2 FQNEAQ (reference sequence). The length of the CDR3 is 15 residues. CDR3 nucleotides: TGTGCCAGCAGCTTAAGTGCGAATCGGGACAATGAGCAGTTCTTC. This gives the protein CASSLSANRDNEQFF.

The rearrangement links TRBV10-3 to TRBJ1-4; 8 bases align to TRBD1. The CDR3 runs to 13 residues. Per the germline V gene, CDR1 is ENHRY and CDR2 is SYGVKD. Losses at the gene ends were 11 bases for V and 10 bases for J; bases not matched to a gene: 12. CDR3 amino acids: CASSQAGQAKLFF. The CDR3 DNA is TGTGCCTCGTCCCAGGCGGGACAGGCAAAACTGTTTTTT.

The gene calls are TRBV11-1 and TRBJ2-2; a possible D gene is TRBD2 (7 bases). CDR3 length: 16 residues. V dropped 4 bases and J dropped 3 bases, with 15 bases sitting between them. Germline CDR1 is SGHAT and CDR2 is FQDESV (reference sequence). The CDR3 DNA sequence: TGTGCCAGCAGCTCTAACGCGGGGGCGGACACCGGGGAGCTGTTTTTT. Translation gives CASSSNAGADTGELFF.

The CDR3 loop reads CASSLNTGTEQYF. In DNA, the CDR3 is TGTGCCAGCAGCCTTAATACAGGGACCGAGCAGTACTTC. The chain carries TRBV11-2 and TRBJ2-7; maybe TRBD1 (6 bases). The germline CDR1 and CDR2 sequences are SGHAT and FQNNGV. The CDR3 is 13 amino acids. The ends were cut back, 5 bases at V and 6 bases at J, with 14 bases in the middle.

J is TRBJ1-6 and V is TRBV9; D is perhaps TRBD1 (5 bases). Germline V gene data show CDR1 as SGDLS and CDR2 as YYNGEE. V was clipped by 0 bases and J by 0 bases, with 7 bases between them. The CDR3 has 16 residues. The chain's CDR3 is CASSVGQTSYNSPLHF. CDR3 DNA sequence: TGTGCCAGCAGCGTAGGACAGACCTCCTATAATTCACCCCTCCACTTT.

The chain is built from TRBV24-1 and TRBJ2-2; 9 bases map to TRBD1. The germline gives CDR1 KGHDR, CDR2 SFDVKD. The V gene end was trimmed by 4 bases and the J gene end by 3 bases; junction bases not matched to a gene: 5. This CDR3 is 16 amino acids long. CDR3 bases: TGTGCCACCAGTGACCTGGGACAGGGTCACACCGGGGAGCTGTTTTTT. It translates to CATSDLGQGHTGELFF.

This chain links TRBV19 with TRBJ1-5; possibly TRBD1 for D (5 bases). Trimming took off 3 bases at V and 4 bases at J, with 10 bases between the two ends. Germline V CDR1 and CDR2: LNHDA, SQIVND (reference sequence). The CDR3 extends over 14 amino acids. The CDR3 region has the DNA TGTGCCAGTAGTATGGTGAGGGGTAATCAGCCCCAGCATTTT. This translates into CASSMVRGNQPQHF.

The CDR3 nucleotides are TGTGCCAGCAGTCCACCAGGTGACACTGAAGCTTTCTTT. Translation: CASSPPGDTEAFF. The chain is built from TRBV12-3 or TRBV12-4 and TRBJ1-1; D unclear. The CDR3 is made up of 13 amino acids. Trimming took 5 bases from V and 3 from J, leaving 10 bases between them.

A single count supports this clone. The V and J genes are TRBV28 and TRBJ1-2; 7 bases are a match to TRBD1. The CDR3 has 18 amino acids. V lost 5 bases to trimming and J lost 3 bases; unmatched junction nucleotides: 18. CDR1 and CDR2 (germline): MDHEN, SYDVKM. The CDR3 DNA is TGTGCCAGCAGTCCCGGAAGCATCGACAGGGAAGAGGACTATGGCTACACCTTC. This encodes CASSPGSIDREEDYGYTF.

The genes are TRBV18 and TRBJ2-5; D perhaps matches TRBD1 (5 bases). From germline, CDR1 is KGHSH and CDR2 LQKENI. CDR3 length equals 12 residues. Trimming removed 6 bases from V and 4 bases from J, with 9 bases in between. CDR3 nucleotide sequence: TGTGCCAGCTCCGGACAACGAGAGACCCAGTACTTC. Residues: CASSGQRETQYF.

J is TRBJ1-1 and V is TRBV28, with 7 bases lining up with TRBD1. The trim removed 5 bases at V and 2 bases at J, leaving 17 bases unmatched. This CDR3 spans 18 amino acids. Germline lookup yields CDR1 MDHEN and CDR2 SYDVKM. The CDR3 DNA reads TGTGCCAGCAGTCCTCCCGCCGACAGGGAAGCCCGAAACACTGAAGCTTTCTTT. It translates to CASSPPADREARNTEAFF. Full variable domain (missing parts from reference TRBV28 and TRBJ1-1): DVKVTQSSRYLVKRTGEKVFLECVQDMDHENMFWYRQDPGLGLRLIYFSYDVKMKEKGDIPEGYSVSREKKERFSLILESASTNQTSMYLCASSPPADREARNTEAFFGQGTRLTVV.

The chain is built from TRBV11-2 and TRBJ1-2; D is uncertain. The germline V gene encodes CDR1 SGHAT and CDR2 FQNNGV. The CDR3 consists of 14 residues. With 1 base removed from V and 8 bases from J, the gap between germline ends came to 14 bases. CDR3 nucleotide sequence: TGTGCCAGCAGCTTAGGGACGACCGCGGGGGGCTACACCTTC. Residues: CASSLGTTAGGYTF.

The chain employs TRBV13 and TRBJ1-1, with 7 bases matching TRBD1. V dropped 1 base and J dropped 8; count of bases not matched to a gene: 4. CDR1 and CDR2 (germline): PRHDT, FYEKMQ (reference sequence). This CDR3 region has 13 residues. CDR3 coding DNA: TGTGCCAGCAGCTTAGAGACAGGGCTCGAAGCTTTCTTT. This gives the protein CASSLETGLEAFF.

The genes are TRBV2 and TRBJ2-2; D may be TRBD1 (6 bases). Trimming cost V 5 bases and J 4 bases, with 17 bases left between them. The CDR3 extends over 16 amino acids. Germline V gene data show CDR1 as SNHLY and CDR2 as FYNNEI. For the CDR3, the DNA is TGTGCCAGCAGTAATAACAGGGTAGCCAGCACCGGGGAGCTGTTTTTT. Translation: CASSNNRVASTGELFF.

The chain is built from TRBV6-1 and TRBJ2-3; 7 bases fit TRBD1. Trimming removed 2 bases from V and 2 bases from J; junction bases left unmatched: 10. This CDR3 has 17 residues. Germline V lookup: CDR1 MNHNS, CDR2 SASEGT. CDR3 DNA: TGTGCCAGCAGTGAATGGGTCTGGGGACAGAACACAGATACGCAGTATTTT. Translated, it gives CASSEWVWGQNTDTQYF.

This chain links TRBV3-1 (or the pseudogene TRBV3-2) with TRBJ2-7; D is tentatively TRBD1 or TRBD2 (5 bases each). CDR3 size: 14 residues. CDR1 and CDR2 from the germline V gene are LGHDT and YNNKEL (reference sequence). Trimming took off 0 bases at V and 4 bases at J, with 10 bases between the two ends. In DNA, the CDR3 is TGTGCCAGCAGCCAAGATCCCTGGGGGTACGAGCAGTACTTC. Translated: CASSQDPWGYEQYF.

The rearrangement uses TRBV10-1 and TRBJ2-3; D possibly corresponds to TRBD2 (5 bases). This CDR3 is built from 19 residues. Looked up from germline, CDR1 is WNHNN and CDR2 is SYGVQD (reference sequence). V was clipped by 2 bases and J by 2 bases, with 23 bases between them. As DNA, the CDR3 is TGCGCCAGCAGTGAGAGGACCCTCGGGGAACTACGGACCACAGATACGCAGTATTTT. As protein: CASSERTLGELRTTDTQYF.

DNA for the CDR3: TGTGCCAGCAGTTTCGGCCGGACCTACGAGCAGTACTTC. This codes for CASSFGRTYEQYF. The rearrangement uses TRBV28 and TRBJ2-7; no clear D gene. The CDR3 totals 13 residues. The V and J ends lost 3 bases and 2 bases respectively, with 8 bases between them. The V gene's germline CDR1 is MDHEN and CDR2 SYDVKM.

V is TRBV6-5 and J is TRBJ1-2, with 7 nucleotides matching TRBD1. This CDR3 region has 13 residues. Germline CDR1 and CDR2: MNHEY and SVGAGI. Trimming took 6 bases from V and 4 from J; bases not matched to a gene: 5. This chain's CDR3 is CASRTGIIYGYTF. CDR3 in DNA: TGTGCCAGCAGGACAGGGATTATCTATGGCTACACCTTC.

The chain couples TRBV3-1 (or the pseudogene TRBV3-2) to TRBJ2-1; 8 nucleotides match TRBD2. Germline V gene sequence: CDR1 LGHDT, CDR2 YNNKEL (reference sequence). The CDR3 consists of 15 residues. V trimming: 3 bases; J trimming: 2 bases; junction bases outside the gene matches: 3. CDR3 DNA sequence: TGTGCCAGCAGCCATAGAGCGGGAGCCTACAATGAGCAGTTCTTC. Its protein product is CASSHRAGAYNEQFF.

The gene calls are TRBV10-3 and TRBJ2-7; 8 bases are a match to TRBD1. Germline loops: CDR1 ENHRY, CDR2 SYGVKD. The CDR3 sequence is 15 residues long. J lost 1 base, V lost 6 bases, and 8 bases had no gene match. CDR3 bases: TGTGCCATCAGGGACGCCGGGACAGGTTCCTACGAGCAGTACTTC. This translates into CAIRDAGTGSYEQYF.

The V and J genes are TRBV12-5 and TRBJ2-3, with D possibly matching TRBD2 (5 bases). This CDR3 comprises 15 residues. Per germline, CDR1 LGHNT and CDR2 FRNRAP. V was trimmed by 10 bases and J by 6 bases, leaving 23 bases between them. The DNA for the CDR3 is TGTGCTACCAATCTAGCCACCTACCGGCGGGATACGCAGTATTTT. Translated, it gives CATNLATYRRDTQYF.

The chain combines TRBV7-6 with TRBJ1-6; D is perhaps TRBD1 (6 bases). The CDR3 totals 15 residues. The V end lost 1 base, the J end lost 8 bases, and 12 bases lay between the germline ends. CDR1 is SGHVS and CDR2 is FNYEAQ in the germline V gene. The DNA for the CDR3 is TGTGCCAGCAGCTTAGACAGGGCAGGCGATTCACCCCTCCACTTT. Translating gives CASSLDRAGDSPLHF.

The V gene is TRBV5-1, the J gene TRBJ2-5; D not resolved. The length of the CDR3 is 12 residues. Germline CDR1 SGHRS, CDR2 YFSETQ. With 4 bases removed from V and 2 bases from J, the gap between germline ends came to 6 bases. The CDR3 sequence is CASSPEQETQYF. CDR3 sequence (DNA): TGCGCCAGCAGCCCAGAGCAAGAGACCCAGTACTTC. Full variable domain (outside the CDR3, taken from reference TRBV5-1 and TRBJ2-5): KAGVTQTPRYLIKTRGQQVTLSCSPISGHRSVSWYQQTPGQGLQFLFEYFSETQRNKGNFPGRFSGRQFSNSRSEMNVSTLELGDSALYLCASSPEQETQYFGPGTRLLVL.

This chain uses TRBV5-4 with TRBJ2-1; 7 bases are shared with TRBD2. CDR1 and CDR2 from the germline V gene are SGHNT and YYREEE (reference sequence). The CDR3 runs 15 residues. Trimming cost V 1 base and J 9 bases; bases outside gene matches: 10. The CDR3 sequence: CASSLLTSYEIEQFF. DNA for the CDR3: TGTGCCAGCAGCTTGTTGACTAGCTATGAGATTGAGCAGTTCTTC.

This chain connects TRBV3-1 (or the pseudogene TRBV3-2) to TRBJ1-5, with no clear D. The germline V gene encodes CDR1 LGHDT and CDR2 YNNKEL (reference sequence). The CDR3 loop spans 13 amino acids. With 4 bases removed from V and 5 bases from J, the gap between germline ends came to 9 bases. CDR3 sequence reads: CASSPYPDQPQHF. The CDR3 DNA sequence: TGTGCCAGCAGCCCTTACCCGGATCAGCCCCAGCATTTT.

The chain couples TRBV6-1 to TRBJ1-3; 9 bases map to TRBD1. J lost 4 bases, V lost 3 bases, and 1 base had no gene match. Per germline, CDR1 MNHNS and CDR2 SASEGT. The CDR3 consists of 14 residues. CDR3 sequence (DNA): TGTGCCAGCAGTGAGGGACAGGGAGGAAACACCATATATTTT. Translating gives CASSEGQGGNTIYF.

The chain joins TRBV7-9 to TRBJ1-1; TRBD1 might be the D (6 bases). Trimming cost V 5 bases and J 5 bases, with 15 bases left between them. In germline, CDR1 is SEHNR, CDR2 FQNEAQ (reference sequence). The CDR3 has 14 amino acids. The CDR3 coding sequence is TGTGCCAGCAGCGGGGGGCAAGCGGAGACTGAAGCTTTCTTT. Residues: CASSGGQAETEAFF.